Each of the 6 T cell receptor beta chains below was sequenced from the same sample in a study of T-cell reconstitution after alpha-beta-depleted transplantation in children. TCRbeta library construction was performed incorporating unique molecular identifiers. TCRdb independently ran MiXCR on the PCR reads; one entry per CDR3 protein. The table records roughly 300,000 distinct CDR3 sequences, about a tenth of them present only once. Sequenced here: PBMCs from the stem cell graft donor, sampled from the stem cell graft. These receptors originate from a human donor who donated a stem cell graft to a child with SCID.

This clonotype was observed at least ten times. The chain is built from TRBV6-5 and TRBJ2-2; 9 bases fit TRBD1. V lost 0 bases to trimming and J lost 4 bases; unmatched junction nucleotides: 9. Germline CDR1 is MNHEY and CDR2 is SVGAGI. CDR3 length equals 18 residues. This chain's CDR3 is CASSYSRVQGASTGELFF. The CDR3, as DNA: TGTGCCAGCAGTTACTCGAGGGTACAGGGGGCAAGCACCGGGGAGCTGTTTTTT.

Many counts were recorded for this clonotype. The CDR3 DNA is TGTGCCAGCAGCTTCGGACAGGTGGTGGGTGGCTACACCTTC. Residues: CASSFGQVVGGYTF. The rearrangement joins TRBV13 to TRBJ1-2, with 7 bases fitting TRBD1. In germline, CDR1 is PRHDT, CDR2 FYEKMQ (reference sequence). There are 14 residues in the CDR3. Trimming took 3 bases from V and 7 from J; bases not matched to a gene: 8.

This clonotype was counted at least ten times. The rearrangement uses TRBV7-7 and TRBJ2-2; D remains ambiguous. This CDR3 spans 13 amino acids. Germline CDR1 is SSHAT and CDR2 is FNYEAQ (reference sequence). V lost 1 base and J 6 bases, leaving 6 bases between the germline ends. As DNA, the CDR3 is TGTGCCAGCAGCTTAGAGCTACCCGGGGAGCTGTTTTTT. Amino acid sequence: CASSLELPGELFF.

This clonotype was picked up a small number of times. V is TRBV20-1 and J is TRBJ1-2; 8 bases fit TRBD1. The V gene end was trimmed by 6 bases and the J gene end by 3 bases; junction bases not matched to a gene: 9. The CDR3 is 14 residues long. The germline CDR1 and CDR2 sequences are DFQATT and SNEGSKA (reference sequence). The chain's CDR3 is CSAIGTGGDYGYTF. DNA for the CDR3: TGCAGTGCCATAGGGACAGGCGGGGACTATGGCTACACCTTC.

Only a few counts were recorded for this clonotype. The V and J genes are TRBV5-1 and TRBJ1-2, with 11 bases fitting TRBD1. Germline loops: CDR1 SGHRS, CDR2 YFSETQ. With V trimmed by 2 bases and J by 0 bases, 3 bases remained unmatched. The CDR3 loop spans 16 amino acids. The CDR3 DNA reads TGCGCCAGCAGCTTCGGACAGGGGGCGGCTAACTATGGCTACACCTTC. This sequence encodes CASSFGQGAANYGYTF.

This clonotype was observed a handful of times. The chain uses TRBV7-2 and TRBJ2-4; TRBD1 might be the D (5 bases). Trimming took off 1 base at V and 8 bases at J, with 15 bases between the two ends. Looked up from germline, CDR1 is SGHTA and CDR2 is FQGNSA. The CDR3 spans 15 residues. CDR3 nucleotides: TGTGCCAGCAGCTTAGTTCGCAGGGTGGGTGACATTCAGTACTTC. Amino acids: CASSLVRRVGDIQYF. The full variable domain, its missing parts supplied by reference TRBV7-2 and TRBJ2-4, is GAGVSQSPSNKVTEKGKDVELRCDPISGHTALYWYRQSLGQGLEFLIYFQGNSAPDKSGLPSDRFSAERTGGSVSTLTIQRTQQEDSAVYLCASSLVRRVGDIQYFGAGTRLSVL.